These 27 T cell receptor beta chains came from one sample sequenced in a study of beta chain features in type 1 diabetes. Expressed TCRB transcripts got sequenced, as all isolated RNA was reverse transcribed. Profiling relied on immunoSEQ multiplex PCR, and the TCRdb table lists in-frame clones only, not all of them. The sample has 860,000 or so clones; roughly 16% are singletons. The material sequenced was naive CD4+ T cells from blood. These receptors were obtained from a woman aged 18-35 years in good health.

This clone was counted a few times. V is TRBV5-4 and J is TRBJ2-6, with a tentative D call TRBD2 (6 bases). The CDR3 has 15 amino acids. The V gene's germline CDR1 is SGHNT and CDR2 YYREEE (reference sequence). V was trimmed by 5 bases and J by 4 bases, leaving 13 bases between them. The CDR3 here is CASRPGGPGANVLTF. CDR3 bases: TGTGCCAGCAGACCAGGAGGGCCCGGGGCCAACGTCCTGACTTTC.

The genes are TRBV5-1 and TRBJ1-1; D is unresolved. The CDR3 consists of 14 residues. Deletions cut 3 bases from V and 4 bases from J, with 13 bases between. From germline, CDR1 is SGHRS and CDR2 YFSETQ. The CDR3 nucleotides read TGCGCCAGCAGCTCAGTCGAGGGCCTCACTGAAGCTTTCTTT. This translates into CASSSVEGLTEAFF.

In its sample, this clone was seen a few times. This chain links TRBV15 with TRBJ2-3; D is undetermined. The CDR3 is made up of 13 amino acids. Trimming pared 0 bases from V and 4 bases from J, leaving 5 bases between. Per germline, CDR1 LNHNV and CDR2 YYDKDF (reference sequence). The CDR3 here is CATSRDFPDTQYF. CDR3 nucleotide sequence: TGTGCCACCAGCAGAGATTTTCCAGATACGCAGTATTTT.

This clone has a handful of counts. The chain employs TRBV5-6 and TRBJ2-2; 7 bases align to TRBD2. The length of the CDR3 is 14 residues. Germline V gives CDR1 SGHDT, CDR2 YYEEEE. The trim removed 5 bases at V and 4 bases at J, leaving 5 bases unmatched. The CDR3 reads CASRAGSPTGELFF. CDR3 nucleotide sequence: TGTGCCAGCAGAGCGGGGTCCCCCACCGGGGAGCTGTTTTTT.

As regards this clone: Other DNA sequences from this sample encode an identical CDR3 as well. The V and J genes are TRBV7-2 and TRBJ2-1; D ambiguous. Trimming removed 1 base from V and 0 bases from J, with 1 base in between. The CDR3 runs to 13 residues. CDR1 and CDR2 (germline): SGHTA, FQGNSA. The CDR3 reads CASSLVSYNEQFF. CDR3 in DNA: TGTGCCAGCAGCTTAGTCTCCTACAATGAGCAGTTCTTC.

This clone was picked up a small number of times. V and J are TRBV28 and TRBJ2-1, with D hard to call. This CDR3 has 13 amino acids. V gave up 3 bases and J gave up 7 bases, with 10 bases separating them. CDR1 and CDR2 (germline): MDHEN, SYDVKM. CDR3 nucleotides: TGTGCCAGCAGTTTGTCGACCCCGAATGAGCAGTTCTTC. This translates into CASSLSTPNEQFF.

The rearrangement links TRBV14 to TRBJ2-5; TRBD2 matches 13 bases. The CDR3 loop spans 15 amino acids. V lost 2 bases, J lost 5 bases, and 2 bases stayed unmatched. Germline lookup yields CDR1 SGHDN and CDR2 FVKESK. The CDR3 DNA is TGTGCCAGCAGCCAACTACTAGCGGGAGGGGAGACCCAGTACTTC. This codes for CASSQLLAGGETQYF.

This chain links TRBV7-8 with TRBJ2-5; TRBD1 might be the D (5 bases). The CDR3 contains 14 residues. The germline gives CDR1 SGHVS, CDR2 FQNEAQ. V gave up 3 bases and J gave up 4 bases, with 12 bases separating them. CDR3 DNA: TGTGCCAGCAGCTTCAGGGTGTTGGGAGAGACCCAGTACTTC. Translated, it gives CASSFRVLGETQYF. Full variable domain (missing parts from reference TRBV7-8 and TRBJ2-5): GAGVSQSPRYKVAKRGQDVALRCDPISGHVSLFWYQQALGQGPEFLTYFQNEAQLDKSGLPSDRFFAERPEGSVSTLKIQRTQQEDSAVYLCASSFRVLGETQYFGPGTRLLVL.

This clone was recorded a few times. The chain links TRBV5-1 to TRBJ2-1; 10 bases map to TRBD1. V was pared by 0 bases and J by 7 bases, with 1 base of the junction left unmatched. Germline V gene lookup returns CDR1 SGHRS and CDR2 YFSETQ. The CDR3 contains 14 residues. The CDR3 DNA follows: TGCGCCAGCAGCTTGGGACAGGGGGCGAATGAGCAGTTCTTC. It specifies CASSLGQGANEQFF.

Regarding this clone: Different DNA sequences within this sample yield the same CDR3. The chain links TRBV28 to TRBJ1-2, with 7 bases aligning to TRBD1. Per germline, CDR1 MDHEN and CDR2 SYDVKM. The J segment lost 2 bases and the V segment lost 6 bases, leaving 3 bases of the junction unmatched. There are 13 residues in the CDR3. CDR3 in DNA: TGTGCCAGCAGCTCCAGGGGGAACTATGGCTACACCTTC. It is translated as CASSSRGNYGYTF.

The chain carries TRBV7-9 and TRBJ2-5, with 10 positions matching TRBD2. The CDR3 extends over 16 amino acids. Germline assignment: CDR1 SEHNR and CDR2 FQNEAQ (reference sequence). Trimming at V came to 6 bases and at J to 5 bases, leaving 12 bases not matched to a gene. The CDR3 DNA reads TGTGCCAGCAGTGCAAGCGGGAGGGCTTCTCGTGAGACCCAGTACTTC. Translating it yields CASSASGRASRETQYF.

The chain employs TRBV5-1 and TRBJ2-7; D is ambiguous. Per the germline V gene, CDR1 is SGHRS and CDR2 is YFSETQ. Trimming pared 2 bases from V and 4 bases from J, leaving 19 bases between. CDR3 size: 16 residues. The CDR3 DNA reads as TGCGCCAGCAGCTTACTACCGGGTCCCGACGTTTACGAGCAGTACTTC. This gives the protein CASSLLPGPDVYEQYF.

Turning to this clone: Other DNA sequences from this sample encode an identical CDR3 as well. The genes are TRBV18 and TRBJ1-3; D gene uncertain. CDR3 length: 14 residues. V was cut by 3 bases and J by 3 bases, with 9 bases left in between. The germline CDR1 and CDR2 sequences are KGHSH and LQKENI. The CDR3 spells CASSPGTGGNTIYF. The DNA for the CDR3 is TGTGCCAGCTCACCGGGTACGGGTGGAAACACCATATATTTT. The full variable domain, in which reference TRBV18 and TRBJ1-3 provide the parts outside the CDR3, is NAGVMQNPRHLVRRRGQEARLRCSPMKGHSHVYWYRQLPEEGLKFMVYLQKENIIDESGMPKERFSAEFPKEGPSILRIQQVVRGDSAAYFCASSPGTGGNTIYFGEGSWLTVV.

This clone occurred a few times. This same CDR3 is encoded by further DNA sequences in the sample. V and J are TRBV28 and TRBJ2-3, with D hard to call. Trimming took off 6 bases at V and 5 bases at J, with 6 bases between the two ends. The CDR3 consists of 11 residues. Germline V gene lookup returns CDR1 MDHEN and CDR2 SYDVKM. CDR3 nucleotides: TGTGCCAGCAGCCTCCTAGATACGCAGTATTTT. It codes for CASSLLDTQYF.

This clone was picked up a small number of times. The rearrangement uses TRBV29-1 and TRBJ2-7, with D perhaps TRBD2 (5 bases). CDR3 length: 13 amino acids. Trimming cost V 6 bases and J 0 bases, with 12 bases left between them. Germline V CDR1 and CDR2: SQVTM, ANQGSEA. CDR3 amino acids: CSVEGLNSYEQYF. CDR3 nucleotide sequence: TGCAGCGTCGAGGGCTTGAACTCCTACGAGCAGTACTTC.

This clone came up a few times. The CDR3 bases are TGTGCCAGCAGTTTAAAGTATGAGCAGTTCTTC. It yields the protein CASSLKYEQFF. V is TRBV28 and J is TRBJ2-1, with D unresolved. CDR3 length: 11 amino acids. V was trimmed by 2 bases and J by 8 bases, leaving 4 bases between them. Germline assignment: CDR1 MDHEN and CDR2 SYDVKM.

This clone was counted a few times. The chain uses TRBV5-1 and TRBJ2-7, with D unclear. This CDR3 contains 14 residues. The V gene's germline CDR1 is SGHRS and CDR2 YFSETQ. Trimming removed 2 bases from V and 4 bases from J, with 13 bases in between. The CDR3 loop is CASSLSQVVYEQYF. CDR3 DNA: TGCGCCAGCAGCTTAAGTCAGGTGGTGTACGAGCAGTACTTC.

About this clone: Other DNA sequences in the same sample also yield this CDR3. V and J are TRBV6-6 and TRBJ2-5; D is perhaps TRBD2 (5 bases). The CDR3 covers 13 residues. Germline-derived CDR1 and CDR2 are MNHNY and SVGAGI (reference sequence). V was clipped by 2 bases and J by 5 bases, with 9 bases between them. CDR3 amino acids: CASSYRGGETQYF. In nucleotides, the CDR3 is TGTGCCAGCAGTTACCGGGGTGGTGAGACCCAGTACTTC.

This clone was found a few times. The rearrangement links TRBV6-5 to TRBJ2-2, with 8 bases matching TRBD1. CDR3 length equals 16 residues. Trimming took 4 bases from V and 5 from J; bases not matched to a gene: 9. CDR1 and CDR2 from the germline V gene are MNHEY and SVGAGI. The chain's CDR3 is CASSSLRGRGTGELFF. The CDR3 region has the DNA TGTGCCAGCAGTTCACTCAGGGGGCGAGGAACCGGGGAGCTGTTTTTT.

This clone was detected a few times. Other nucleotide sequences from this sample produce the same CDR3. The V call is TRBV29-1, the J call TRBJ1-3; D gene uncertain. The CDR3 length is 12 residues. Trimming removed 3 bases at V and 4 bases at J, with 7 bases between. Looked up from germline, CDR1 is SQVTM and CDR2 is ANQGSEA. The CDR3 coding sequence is TGCAGCGTTGAGGGGTCAGGAAACACCATATATTTT. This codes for CSVEGSGNTIYF.

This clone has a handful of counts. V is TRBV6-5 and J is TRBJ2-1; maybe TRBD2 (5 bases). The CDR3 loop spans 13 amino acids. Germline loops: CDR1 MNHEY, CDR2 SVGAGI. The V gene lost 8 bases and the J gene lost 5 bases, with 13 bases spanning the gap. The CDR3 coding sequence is TGTGCCAGCGCGCCTCCGGGGAACAATGAGCAGTTCTTC. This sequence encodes CASAPPGNNEQFF.

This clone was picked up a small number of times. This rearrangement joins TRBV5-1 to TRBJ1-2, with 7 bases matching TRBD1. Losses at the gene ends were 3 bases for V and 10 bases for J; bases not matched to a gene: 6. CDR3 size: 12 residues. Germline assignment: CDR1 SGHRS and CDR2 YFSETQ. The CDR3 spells CASSSWDSPYTF. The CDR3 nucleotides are TGCGCCAGCAGCTCCTGGGACAGCCCCTACACCTTC.

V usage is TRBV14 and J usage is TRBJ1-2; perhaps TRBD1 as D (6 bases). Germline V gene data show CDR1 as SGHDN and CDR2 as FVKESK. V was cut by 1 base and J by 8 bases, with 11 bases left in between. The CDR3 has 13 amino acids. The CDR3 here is CASSQVGRGGYTF. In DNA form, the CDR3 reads TGTGCCAGCAGCCAAGTTGGCAGGGGCGGCTACACCTTC.

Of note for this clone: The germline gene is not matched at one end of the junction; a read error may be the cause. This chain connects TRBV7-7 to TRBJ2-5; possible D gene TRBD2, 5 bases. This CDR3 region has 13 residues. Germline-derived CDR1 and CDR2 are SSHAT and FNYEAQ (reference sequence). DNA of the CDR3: TGTGCTAGCAGCTCTTGGACGGGGGAGACCCAGTACTTC. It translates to CASSSWTGETQYF.

CDR3 DNA sequence: TGTGCCAGCAGCCAATCCCGACACCTTCCGAACACCGGGGAGCTGTTTTTT. As protein: CASSQSRHLPNTGELFF. V gene TRBV14 combines with J gene TRBJ2-2; no firm D call. CDR1 and CDR2 from the germline V gene are SGHDN and FVKESK. V shed 2 bases and J shed 0 bases, with 13 bases lying between them. This CDR3 is built from 17 residues. Full variable domain (outside the CDR3, taken from reference TRBV14 and TRBJ2-2): EAGVTQFPSHSVIEKGQTVTLRCDPISGHDNLYWYRRVMGKEIKFLLHFVKESKQDESGMPNNRFLAERTGGTYSTLKVQPAELEDSGVYFCASSQSRHLPNTGELFFGEGSRLTVL.

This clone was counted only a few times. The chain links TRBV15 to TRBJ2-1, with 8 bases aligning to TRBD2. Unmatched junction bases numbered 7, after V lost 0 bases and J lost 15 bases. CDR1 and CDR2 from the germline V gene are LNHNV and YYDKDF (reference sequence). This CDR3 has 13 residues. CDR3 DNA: TGTGCCACCAGCAGAGATTCAGCGGGGGCTCGGTTCTTC. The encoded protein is CATSRDSAGARFF.

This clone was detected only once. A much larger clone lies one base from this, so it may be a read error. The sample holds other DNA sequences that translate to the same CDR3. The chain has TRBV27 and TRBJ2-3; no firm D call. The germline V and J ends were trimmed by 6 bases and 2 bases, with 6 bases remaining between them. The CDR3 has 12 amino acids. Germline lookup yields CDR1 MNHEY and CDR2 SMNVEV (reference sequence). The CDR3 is CASSSDTDTQYF. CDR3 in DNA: TGTGCCAGCAGCTCTGACACAGATACGCAGTATTTT.